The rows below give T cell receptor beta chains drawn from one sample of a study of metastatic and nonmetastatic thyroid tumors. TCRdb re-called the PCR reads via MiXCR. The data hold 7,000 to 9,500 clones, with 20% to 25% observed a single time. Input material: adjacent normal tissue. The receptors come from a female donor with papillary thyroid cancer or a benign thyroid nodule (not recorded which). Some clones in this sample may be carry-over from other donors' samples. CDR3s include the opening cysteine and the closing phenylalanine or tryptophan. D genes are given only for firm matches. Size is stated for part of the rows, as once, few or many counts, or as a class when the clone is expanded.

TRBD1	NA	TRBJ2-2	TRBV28	TGTGCCAGCAAAAGGGGACAGGGGGCAGGCACCGGGGAGCTGTTTTTT	CASKRGQGAGTGELFF
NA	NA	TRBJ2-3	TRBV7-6	TGTGCAAGCAGCCACTTGGGGGGCACAGATACGCAGTATTTT	CASSHLGGTDTQYF
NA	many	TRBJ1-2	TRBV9	TGTGCCAGCAGCGTAGCTGCCTCGACAGACTATGGCTACACCTTC	CASSVAASTDYGYTF
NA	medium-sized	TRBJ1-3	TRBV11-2	TGTGCCAGCAGCTTAGATGGGGCAGGGTGGGGTGCTGGAAACACCATATATTTT	CASSLDGAGWGAGNTIYF
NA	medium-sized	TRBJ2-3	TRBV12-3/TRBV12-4	TGTGCCAGCAGTTGGACAAGCCGAAACACAGATACGCAGTATTTT	CASSWTSRNTDTQYF
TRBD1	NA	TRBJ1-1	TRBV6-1	TGTGCCAGCAGCCGGACAGGGGTGAACACTGAAGCTTTCTTT	CASSRTGVNTEAFF
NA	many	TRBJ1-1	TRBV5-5	TGTGCCAGCAGCCCGGAAGGGTACCCGAACACTGAAGCTTTCTTC	CASSPEGYPNTEAFF
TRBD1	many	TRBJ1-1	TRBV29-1	TGCAGCGGGGGACAGGGGGCGTTTGGCGTGAACACTGAAGCTTTCTTT	CSGGQGAFGVNTEAFF
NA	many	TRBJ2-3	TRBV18	TGTGCCAGCTCACCACAGGGACTTGGACGGATCACAGATACGCAGTATTTT	CASSPQGLGRITDTQYF
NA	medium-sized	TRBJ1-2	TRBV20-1	TGCAGTGCTACCCACTATCAGGGCGGTTTCGTGAGTGGCTACACCTTC	CSATHYQGGFVSGYTF
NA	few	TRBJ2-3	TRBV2	TGCGCCAGCAAGGTCCGGCTAATCACAGATACGCAGTATTTT	CASKVRLITDTQYF
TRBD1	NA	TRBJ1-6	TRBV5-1	TGCGCCAGCAGCTTCTCAGGGGGCGAAAATTCACCCCTCCACTTT	CASSFSGGENSPLHF
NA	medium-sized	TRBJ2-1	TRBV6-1	TGTGCCAGCAGTGAATGGAGGACAGTTTACAATGAGCAGTTCTTC	CASSEWRTVYNEQFF
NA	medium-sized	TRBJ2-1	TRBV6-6	TGTGCCAGCACCTCCATGGGCGGGTCCTACTCCCCAAACAATGAGCAGTTCTTC	CASTSMGGSYSPNNEQFF
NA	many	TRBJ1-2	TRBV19	TGTGCCAGTTGGCAAGGTAGTAACTATGGCTACACCTTC	CASWQGSNYGYTF
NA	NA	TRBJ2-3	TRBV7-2	TGTGCCAGCAGCTCCCGGGGCCAAGGCGATACGCAGTATTTT	CASSSRGQGDTQYF
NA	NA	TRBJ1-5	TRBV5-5	TGTGCCAGCAGCTTGGGACGGGGGCAAGGTCAGAACCAGCATTTT	CASSLGRGQGQNQHF
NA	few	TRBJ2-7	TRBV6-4	TGTGCCCTTTCCCCGGATTACGAGCAGTACTTC	CALSPDYEQYF
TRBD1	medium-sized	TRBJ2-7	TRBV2	TGTGCCAGCAGTCCAAGGACAGGGATCGGTTCGTCGGAGCAGTACTTC	CASSPRTGIGSSEQYF
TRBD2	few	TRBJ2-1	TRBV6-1	TGTGCCAGCAGGGCTAGCGGGAGCGATGAGCAGTTCTTC	CASRASGSDEQFF
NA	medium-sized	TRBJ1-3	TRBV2	TGTGCCAGTACTGAAGGAGGCTCTGGAAACACCATATATTTT	CASTEGGSGNTIYF
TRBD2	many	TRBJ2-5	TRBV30	TGTGCCTGGAGTGTACGGGCTAGCGGGAGTGGGGAGACCCAGTACTTC	CAWSVRASGSGETQYF
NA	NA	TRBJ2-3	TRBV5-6	TGTGCCAGCAGCTTGGCCCTTTCCCCAAGCACAGATACGCAGTATTTT	CASSLALSPSTDTQYF